This T cell receptor (beta chain) was observed in a study of cytomegalovirus exposure and HLA in healthy donors. General study findings and limits: Several of the most significant clusters appeared, in a later analysis, to be linked to common viral pathogens. According to an earlier analysis, most TCR beta V segments yielded productive rearrangements about 87% or about 30% of the time.

Researchers ran the PCR with 60 Vbeta and 13 Jbeta primers. Sequencing used immunoSEQ multiplex PCR; TCRdb keeps in-frame clones, though not all of them. The sample lists 60,000 to 70,000 clones; around 80% were seen once. A note on this clone: What it binds is not known.

The sample was PBMCs. The clonotype was recovered from a woman between 25 and 40 years old in good health and CMV-seronegative.

The chain's CDR3 is CATSREEKPLHF. The CDR3 DNA sequence: TGTGCCACCTCTAGAGAGGAAAAACCCCTCCACTTT. This rearrangement joins TRBV10-3 to TRBJ1-6; D ambiguous. CDR3 length equals 12 residues. V dropped 10 bases and J dropped 12 bases, with 16 bases sitting between them. The germline CDR1 and CDR2 sequences are ENHRY and SYGVKD.